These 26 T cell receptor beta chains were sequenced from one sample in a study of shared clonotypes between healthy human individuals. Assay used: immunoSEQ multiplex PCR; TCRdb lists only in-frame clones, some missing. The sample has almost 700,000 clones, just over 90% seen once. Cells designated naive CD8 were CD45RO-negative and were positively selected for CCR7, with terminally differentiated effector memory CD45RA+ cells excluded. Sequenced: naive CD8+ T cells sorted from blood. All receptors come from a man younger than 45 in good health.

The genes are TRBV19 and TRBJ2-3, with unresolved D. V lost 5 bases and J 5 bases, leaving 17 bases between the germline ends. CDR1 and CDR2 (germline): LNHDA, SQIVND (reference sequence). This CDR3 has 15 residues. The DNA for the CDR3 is TGTGCCAGTAGTGTCGCTGCAAGGAGTGGAGATACGCAGTATTTT. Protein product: CASSVAARSGDTQYF.

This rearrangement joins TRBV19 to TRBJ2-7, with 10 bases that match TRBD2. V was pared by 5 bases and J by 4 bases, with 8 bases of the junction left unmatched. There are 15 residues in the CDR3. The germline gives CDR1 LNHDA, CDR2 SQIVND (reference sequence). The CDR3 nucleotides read TGTGCCAGTAGTTTCTCAGCGGGAGGGGGATACGAGCAGTACTTC. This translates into CASSFSAGGGYEQYF.

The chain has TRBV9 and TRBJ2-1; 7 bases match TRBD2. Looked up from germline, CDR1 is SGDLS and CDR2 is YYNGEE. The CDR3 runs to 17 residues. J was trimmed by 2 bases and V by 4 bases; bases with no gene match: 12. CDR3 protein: CASSHEDGGGPYNEQFF. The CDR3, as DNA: TGTGCCAGCAGCCACGAGGATGGGGGAGGGCCCTACAATGAGCAGTTCTTC.

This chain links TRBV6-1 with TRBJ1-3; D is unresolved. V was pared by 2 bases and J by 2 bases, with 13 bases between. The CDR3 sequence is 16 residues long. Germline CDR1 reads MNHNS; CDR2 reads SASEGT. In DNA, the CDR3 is TGTGCCAGCAGTGAATCAACCGGGTCGCCTGGAAACACCATATATTTT. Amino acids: CASSESTGSPGNTIYF.

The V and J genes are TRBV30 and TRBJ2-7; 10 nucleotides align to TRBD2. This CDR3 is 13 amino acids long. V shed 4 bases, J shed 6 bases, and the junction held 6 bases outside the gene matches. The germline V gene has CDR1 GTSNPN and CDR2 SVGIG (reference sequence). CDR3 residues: CAWTFASGSEQYF. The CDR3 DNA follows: TGTGCCTGGACCTTCGCTAGCGGGAGCGAGCAGTACTTC.

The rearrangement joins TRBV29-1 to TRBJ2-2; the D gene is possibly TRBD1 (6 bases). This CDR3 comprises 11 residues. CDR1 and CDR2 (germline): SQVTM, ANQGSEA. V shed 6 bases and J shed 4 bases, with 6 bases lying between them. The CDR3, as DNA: TGCAGCGTGGACAGCACCGGGGAGCTGTTTTTT. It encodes CSVDSTGELFF.

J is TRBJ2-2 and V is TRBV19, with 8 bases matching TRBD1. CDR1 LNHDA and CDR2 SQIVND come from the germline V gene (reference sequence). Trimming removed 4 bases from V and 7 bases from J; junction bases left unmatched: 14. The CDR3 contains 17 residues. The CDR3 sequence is CASSSGVGQGSFGELFF. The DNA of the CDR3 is TGTGCCAGTAGTAGCGGGGTTGGACAGGGATCCTTCGGGGAGCTGTTTTTT.

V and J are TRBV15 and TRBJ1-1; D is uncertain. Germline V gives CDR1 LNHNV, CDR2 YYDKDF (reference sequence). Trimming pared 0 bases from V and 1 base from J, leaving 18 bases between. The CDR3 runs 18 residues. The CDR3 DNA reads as TGTGCCACCAGCAGAGATCCCACGGAAACGCGTGCGAACACTGAAGCTTTCTTT. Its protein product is CATSRDPTETRANTEAFF.

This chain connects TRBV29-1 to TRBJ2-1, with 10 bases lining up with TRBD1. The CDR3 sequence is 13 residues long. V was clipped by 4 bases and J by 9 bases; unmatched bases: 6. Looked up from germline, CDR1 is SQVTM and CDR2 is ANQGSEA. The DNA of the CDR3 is TGCAGCGTTGGGACTGGGACAGGGGCTGAGCAGTTCTTC. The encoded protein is CSVGTGTGAEQFF.

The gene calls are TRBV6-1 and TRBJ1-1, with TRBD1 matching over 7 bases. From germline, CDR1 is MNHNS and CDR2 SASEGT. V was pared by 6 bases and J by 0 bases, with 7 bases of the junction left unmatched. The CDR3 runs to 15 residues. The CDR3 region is CASRNNRGLNTEAFF. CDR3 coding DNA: TGTGCCAGCAGGAATAACAGGGGCCTGAACACTGAAGCTTTCTTT.

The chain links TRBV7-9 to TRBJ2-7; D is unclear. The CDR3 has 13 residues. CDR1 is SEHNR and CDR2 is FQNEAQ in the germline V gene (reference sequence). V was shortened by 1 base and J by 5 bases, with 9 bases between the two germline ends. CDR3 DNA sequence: TGTGCCAGCAGCTTAGAGCCCGGGCACGAGCAGTACTTC. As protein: CASSLEPGHEQYF.

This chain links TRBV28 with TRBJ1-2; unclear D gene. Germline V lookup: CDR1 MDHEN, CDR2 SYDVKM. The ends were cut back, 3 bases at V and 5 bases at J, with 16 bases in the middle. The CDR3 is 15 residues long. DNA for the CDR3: TGTGCCAGCAGTTTGCTCAGTTTGGCGGGGTATGGCTACACCTTC. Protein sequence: CASSLLSLAGYGYTF.

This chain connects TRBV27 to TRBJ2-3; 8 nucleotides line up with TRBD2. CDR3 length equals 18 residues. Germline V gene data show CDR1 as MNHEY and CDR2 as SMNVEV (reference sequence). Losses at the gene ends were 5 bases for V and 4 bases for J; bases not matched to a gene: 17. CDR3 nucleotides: TGTGCCAGCAGTCTCACCTCCCACCCAGCGGGAGAACCAGATACGCAGTATTTT. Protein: CASSLTSHPAGEPDTQYF.

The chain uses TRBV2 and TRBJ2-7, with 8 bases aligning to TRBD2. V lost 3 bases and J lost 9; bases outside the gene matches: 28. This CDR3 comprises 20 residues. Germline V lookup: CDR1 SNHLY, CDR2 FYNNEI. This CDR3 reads CASSDLAFSDLKSGSKRQYF. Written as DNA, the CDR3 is TGTGCCAGCAGTGATTTAGCTTTCAGCGACCTAAAAAGCGGGAGTAAACGGCAGTACTTC.

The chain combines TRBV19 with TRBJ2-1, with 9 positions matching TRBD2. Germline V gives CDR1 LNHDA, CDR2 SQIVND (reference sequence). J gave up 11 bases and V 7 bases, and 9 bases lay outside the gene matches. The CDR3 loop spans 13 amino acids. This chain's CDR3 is CASTLAGDLKQFF. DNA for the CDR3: TGTGCCAGTACATTAGCGGGAGATTTAAAGCAGTTCTTC.

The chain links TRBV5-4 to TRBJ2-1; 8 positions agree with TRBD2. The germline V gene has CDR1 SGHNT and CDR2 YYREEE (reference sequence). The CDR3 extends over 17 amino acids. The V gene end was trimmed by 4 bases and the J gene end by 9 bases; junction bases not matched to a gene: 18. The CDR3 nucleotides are TGTGCCAGCAGCCTCTCGGGGGCGGGAGGATTGCCTGGTGAGCAGTTCTTC. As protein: CASSLSGAGGLPGEQFF.

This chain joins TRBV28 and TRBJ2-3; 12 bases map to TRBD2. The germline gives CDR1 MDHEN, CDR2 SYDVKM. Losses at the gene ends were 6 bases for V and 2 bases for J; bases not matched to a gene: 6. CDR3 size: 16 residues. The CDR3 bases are TGTGCCAGCAGCCAAGGACTAGCGGGACCCACAGATACGCAGTATTTT. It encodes CASSQGLAGPTDTQYF.

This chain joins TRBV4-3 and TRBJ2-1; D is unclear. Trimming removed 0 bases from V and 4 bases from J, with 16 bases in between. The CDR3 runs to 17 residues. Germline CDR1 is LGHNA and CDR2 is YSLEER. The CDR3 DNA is TGCGCCAGCAGCCAAGATTTTTCTAAAACTGTTTACAATGAGCAGTTCTTC. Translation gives CASSQDFSKTVYNEQFF.

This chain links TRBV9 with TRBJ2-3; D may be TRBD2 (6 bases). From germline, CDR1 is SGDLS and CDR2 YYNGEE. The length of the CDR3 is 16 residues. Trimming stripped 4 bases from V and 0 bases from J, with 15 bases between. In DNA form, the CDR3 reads TGTGCCAGCAGCCTCTATTCTAGCGCCAGCACAGATACGCAGTATTTT. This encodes CASSLYSSASTDTQYF.

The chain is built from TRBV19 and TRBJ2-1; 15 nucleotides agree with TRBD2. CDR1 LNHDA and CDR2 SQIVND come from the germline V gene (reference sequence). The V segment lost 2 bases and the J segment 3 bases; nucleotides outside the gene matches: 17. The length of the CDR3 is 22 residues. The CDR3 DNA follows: TGTGCCAGTAGTATATTAGTTCGAGGACTAGCGGGAGGGTCGACCAGCTACAATGAGCAGTTCTTC. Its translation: CASSILVRGLAGGSTSYNEQFF.

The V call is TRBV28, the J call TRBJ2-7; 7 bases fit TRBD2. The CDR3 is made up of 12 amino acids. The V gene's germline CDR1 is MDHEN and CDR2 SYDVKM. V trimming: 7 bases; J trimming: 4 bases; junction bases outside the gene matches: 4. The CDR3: CASTSSGYEQYF. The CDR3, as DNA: TGTGCCAGCACCTCTAGCGGTTACGAGCAGTACTTC.

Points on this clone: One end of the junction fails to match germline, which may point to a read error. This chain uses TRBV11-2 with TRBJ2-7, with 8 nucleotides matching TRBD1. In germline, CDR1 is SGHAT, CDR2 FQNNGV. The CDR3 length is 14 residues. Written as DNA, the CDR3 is TGTGCCAGCAGCATAGACAGGGGATTTCGGGAGCAGTACTTC. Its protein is CASSIDRGFREQYF.

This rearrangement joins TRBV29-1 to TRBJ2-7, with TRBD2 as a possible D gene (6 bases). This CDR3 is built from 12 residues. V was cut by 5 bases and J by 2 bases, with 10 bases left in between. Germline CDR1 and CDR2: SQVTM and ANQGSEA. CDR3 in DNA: TGCAGCGTTCTAGGGAGGACCTACGAGCAGTACTTC. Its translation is CSVLGRTYEQYF.

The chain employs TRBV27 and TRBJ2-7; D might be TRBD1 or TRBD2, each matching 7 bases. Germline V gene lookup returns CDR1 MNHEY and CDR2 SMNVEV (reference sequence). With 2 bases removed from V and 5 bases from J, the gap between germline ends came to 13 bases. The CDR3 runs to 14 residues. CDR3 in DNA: TGTGCCAGCAGTTTAGGCAGGGGGGGGGACGAGCAGTACTTC. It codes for CASSLGRGGDEQYF.

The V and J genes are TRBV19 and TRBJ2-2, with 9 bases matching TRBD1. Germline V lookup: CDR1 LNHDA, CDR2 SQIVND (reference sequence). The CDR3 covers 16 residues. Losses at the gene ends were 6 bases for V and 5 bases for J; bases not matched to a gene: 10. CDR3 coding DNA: TGTGCCAGTAGGCCCGCGGGACAGGGACTGACCGGGGAGCTGTTTTTT. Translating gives CASRPAGQGLTGELFF.

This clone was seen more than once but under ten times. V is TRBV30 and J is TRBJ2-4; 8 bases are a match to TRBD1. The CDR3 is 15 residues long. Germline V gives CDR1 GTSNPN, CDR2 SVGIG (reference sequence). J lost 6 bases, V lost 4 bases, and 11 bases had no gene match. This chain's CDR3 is CAWKQMGQETNIQYF. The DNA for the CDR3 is TGTGCCTGGAAACAGATGGGACAGGAGACAAACATTCAGTACTTC.